Below, 15 T cell receptor beta chains from the same sample are listed, as sequenced in a study of CD8 T cells in Susac syndrome. RNA was extracted with the RNeasy kit, and a quantity of roughly 0.5 to 1 ug was reverse transcribed using random hexamers. TCRdb redid the calling of the immunoSEQ multiplex PCR reads with MiXCR, one entry per CDR3 protein. The sample lists around 150,000 distinct CDR3 sequences, nearly 97% seen once, with over 0.065% in the top ten. The sequencing input was CD4+ T cells from PBMCs. The origin of the receptors is a human donor with Susac syndrome.

The rearrangement uses TRBV7-2 and TRBJ2-5; the match to TRBD2 covers 12 bases. Germline values: CDR1 SGHTA, CDR2 FQGNSA. The junction had 10 bases not matched to a gene; V was cut back by 5 bases and J by 6 bases. The CDR3 loop spans 16 amino acids. The CDR3 loop reads CASSARTSGVLKTQYF. The CDR3, as DNA: TGTGCCAGCAGCGCGCGGACTAGCGGGGTTTTAAAGACCCAGTACTTC.

This clonotype showed up just once. The chain recombines TRBV20-1 with TRBJ2-5; D is ambiguous. Trimming took off 6 bases at V and 5 bases at J, with 13 bases between the two ends. This CDR3 has 12 amino acids. Germline lookup yields CDR1 DFQATT and CDR2 SNEGSKA (reference sequence). CDR3 bases: TGCAGTGCCAGGAGAGACGGGGAGACCCAGTACTTC. Translation: CSARRDGETQYF.

The chain employs TRBV28 and TRBJ1-2, with a possible D match to TRBD1 (5 bases). CDR1 and CDR2 from the germline V gene are MDHEN and SYDVKM. V was clipped by 2 bases and J by 6 bases, with 13 bases between them. The CDR3 consists of 14 residues. CDR3 sequence: CASSLLRQSDGYTF. In DNA, the CDR3 is TGTGCCAGCAGTTTACTTCGACAGTCGGATGGCTACACCTTC.

The rearrangement joins TRBV20-1 to TRBJ2-1; 9 bases agree with TRBD2. V lost 6 bases to trimming and J lost 7 bases; unmatched junction nucleotides: 7. The germline gives CDR1 DFQATT, CDR2 SNEGSKA (reference sequence). The CDR3 is 13 residues long. CDR3 sequence reads: CSAKTSGTNEQFF. The CDR3 DNA reads TGCAGTGCCAAGACTAGCGGCACTAATGAGCAGTTCTTC.

V gene TRBV12-3 or TRBV12-4 combines with J gene TRBJ1-1; perhaps TRBD1 as D (5 bases). The CDR3 has 13 residues. The germline V and J ends were trimmed by 3 bases and 7 bases, with 12 bases remaining between them. The CDR3: CASSLGQGGEAFF. The CDR3 region has the DNA TGTGCCAGCAGTTTGGGGCAGGGCGGTGAAGCTTTCTTT.

In regard to this clonotype: A read error may account for a junction end that differs from germline. The CDR3 DNA sequence: TGCAGTGTTAAGGGGACAGGCCGCGAGACCCAGCACTTC. Translated, it gives CSVKGTGRETQHF. This chain joins TRBV20-1 and TRBJ2-5, with TRBD1 matching 8 bases. The CDR3 contains 13 residues. Per germline, CDR1 DFQATT and CDR2 SNEGSKA (reference sequence).

The CDR3 DNA reads as TGTGCCAGCAGCCCCGAGGGGGGGGCCGGAAACATTCAGTACTTC. Its protein is CASSPEGGAGNIQYF. The chain combines TRBV3-1 with TRBJ2-4; a weak D match, TRBD2 (7 bases). CDR1 and CDR2 (germline): LGHDT, YNNKEL (reference sequence). Trimming took 4 bases from V and 6 from J, leaving 16 bases between them. The CDR3 consists of 15 residues. The entire variable domain, with the rest obtained from reference TRBV3-1 and TRBJ2-4, is as follows: DTAVSQTPKYLVTQMGNDKSIKCEQNLGHDTMYWYKQDSKKFLKIMFSYNNKELIINETVPNRFSPKSPDKAHLNLHINSLELGDSAVYFCASSPEGGAGNIQYFGAGTRLSVL.

The V and J genes are TRBV27 and TRBJ2-1; TRBD2 agrees at 7 bases. Germline V gives CDR1 MNHEY, CDR2 SMNVEV (reference sequence). The CDR3 runs 15 residues. The ends lost 5 bases at V and 3 bases at J; junction bases unmatched: 7. In DNA form, the CDR3 reads TGTGCCAGCAGTATAAGCGGGGACTACTACAATGAGCAGTTCTTC. Protein product: CASSISGDYYNEQFF.

This chain links TRBV7-2 with TRBJ2-2; D gene ambiguous. This CDR3 is 15 amino acids long. Looked up from germline, CDR1 is SGHTA and CDR2 is FQGNSA. With 5 bases removed from V and 1 base from J, the gap between germline ends came to 11 bases. CDR3 loop: CASSPDAGNTGELFF. CDR3 nucleotide sequence: TGTGCCAGCAGCCCCGATGCAGGGAACACCGGGGAGCTGTTTTTT.

V and J are TRBV9 and TRBJ2-7, with a weak D call TRBD1 (5 bases). The V gene lost 0 bases and the J gene lost 3 bases, with 13 bases spanning the gap. CDR3 length equals 15 residues. The germline CDR1 and CDR2 sequences are SGDLS and YYNGEE. This chain's CDR3 is CASSVGMSRDYEQYF. The DNA for the CDR3 is TGTGCCAGCAGCGTAGGAATGAGCAGGGACTACGAGCAGTACTTC.

The chain recombines TRBV2 with TRBJ1-2; D not certain. The CDR3 contains 15 residues. The germline gives CDR1 SNHLY, CDR2 FYNNEI. Between the trimmed V and J ends, which lost 4 bases and 7 bases, there was a span of 19 bases. The CDR3 region is CASSVIETSLRGYTF. Here the CDR3 DNA reads TGTGCCAGCAGTGTAATTGAGACTTCACTTCGTGGCTACACCTTC.

This clonotype has just one count. CDR3 residues: CASSSDRGRVSEQYF. Written as DNA, the CDR3 is TGTGCCAGCAGCTCTGACAGGGGGCGGGTATCCGAGCAGTACTTC. This sequence joins TRBV11-2 and TRBJ2-7; 10 bases match TRBD1. CDR1 and CDR2 (germline): SGHAT, FQNNGV. V dropped 4 bases and J dropped 6; count of bases not matched to a gene: 9. CDR3 length equals 15 residues.

The rearrangement joins TRBV3-1 to TRBJ2-2; 8 bases line up with TRBD2. CDR3 length: 15 residues. V lost 4 bases, J lost 5 bases, and 6 bases stayed unmatched. CDR1 LGHDT and CDR2 YNNKEL come from the germline V gene (reference sequence). CDR3 amino acids: CASSRAGGRTGELFF. CDR3 nucleotides: TGTGCCAGCAGCCGCGCGGGGGGTCGGACCGGGGAGCTGTTTTTT.

The rearrangement uses TRBV29-1 and TRBJ2-7; 7 positions agree with TRBD1. Germline CDR1 reads SQVTM; CDR2 reads ANQGSEA. The CDR3 is 15 amino acids. The J segment lost 0 bases and the V segment lost 5 bases, leaving 10 bases of the junction unmatched. This chain's CDR3 is CSVRPLTGTSYEQYF. The CDR3 region has the DNA TGCAGCGTTAGACCGCTGACAGGGACCTCCTACGAGCAGTACTTC.

This chain connects TRBV4-3 to TRBJ1-2, with D maybe TRBD1 (6 bases). This CDR3 spans 16 amino acids. V shed 0 bases and J shed 7 bases, with 18 bases lying between them. Germline values: CDR1 LGHNA, CDR2 YSLEER. The CDR3 coding sequence is TGCGCCAGCAGCCAAGATATCCGGGGGCAGGAAGGTGGCTACACCTTC. Its translation: CASSQDIRGQEGGYTF.